This T cell receptor beta chain emerged from a study of blood T cells in healthy people across ages (dated by TCRdb to between 2014 and 2017). At the level of the whole study: In model experiments, roughly one uniquely barcoded TCR beta cDNA molecule per two T cells was captured by template switching. Age-related changes in TCR beta repertoire diversity were measured in the study by deep sequencing normalized with unique cDNA molecular identifiers. Donors were grouped into four age groups: young (average approximately 15 years), middle-aged (around 39), aged (roughly 62) and long-lived (just over 80). Donors of different ages were randomly distributed across sequencing lanes to avoid experimental bias. Using the same blood draw, the study looked at two additional independent replicas of 1 million unique cDNA reads for two donors, one aged 18 to 30 and the other aged 80 or older. What the research found in general, with its limitations: As age increased, observed TCR beta diversity per million T cells dropped in a roughly linear way, and a significant reduction was already evident by age 40. Since profiling was done on bulk unsorted PBMCs, naive and antigen-experienced compartments could not be conclusively compared. The percentage of naive T cells measured by flow cytometry correlated strongly with observed TCR beta diversity. Because donor CMV infection status was unknown, age-related changes in expanded clonotypes were potentially confounded. Estimates of total diversity from one million sequenced T cells were regarded as lower bounds and underestimates. Compared with the aged group, the long-lived group had more naive CD4+ T cells, fewer expanded clones and increased TCR diversity, a pattern suggesting age selection.

The 35 to 40 donors, aged about 6 to 90 years, were systemically healthy Caucasian individuals from Russia. Approximately 11 milliliters of peripheral blood were drawn from each donor into EDTA-treated Vacutainer tubes. PBMCs were isolated by Ficoll-Paque density-gradient centrifugation, with at least 6 million obtained per sample. Total RNA was extracted from PBMCs with Trizol reagent, with at least 5 micrograms obtained per sample. For every donor, an aliquot of PBMCs went through flow cytometry to measure the percentages of naive CD45RAhigh/CD27high T cells. Library preparation was by 5' RACE. The sequencer was an Illumina HiSeq 2500. A second roughly 6 to 12 cycle PCR used a sample-barcoded 5' primer and a J-beta primer mix. Each TCR beta cDNA molecule received a unique molecular identifier from a template-switch 5' adaptor carrying 12 random nucleotides. At least 2.5 million CDR3-containing paired-end reads were obtained from each sample. First-strand cDNA synthesis was performed from all RNA using the Mint cDNA synthesis kit, with priming by a TRBC-specific oligonucleotide. After uracil-DNA glycosylase treatment, a first 18-cycle PCR used universal primers M1SS and BC2_uni_R on all cDNA. Per the source publication's procedure: Normalization of each sample was performed by random selection of 1 million high-quality reads, each carrying a distinct molecular identifier. Reads sharing molecular identifiers were discarded rather than binned into consensus sequences. MiTCR, set to a Q25 quality threshold and the strictest error-elimination algorithm, was used for CDR3 identification, clonotype clustering and error correction. A nonparametric unseen species model with Euler transformation was used to estimate lower-bound total TCR beta diversity. The public reads were reprocessed in TCRdb via fastp at Q25 and MiXCR, keeping in-frame beta chains. Rows are combined by CDR3 protein, so each entry shows the most common genes and DNA. The V and J calls follow TCRdb's processing rather than the paper's. The sample table holds about 1 million distinct CDR3 sequences, of which more than 40% were seen once. Over 15% of the sample is held by the ten biggest clonotypes.

Worth noting for this clonotype: Its specific antigen is unknown. No base-level quality is on record; no much larger clone is a single base apart.

Including cysteine and phenylalanine, the CDR3 has 13 amino acids. Only the CDR3 portion is preserved as DNA: 39 bases, with reading frame beginning at the first base. V is reduced by 6 bases and J by 2 bases, leaving a spacing of 11 bases between them. CDR1 and CDR2 were assigned from the germline V gene as SGHRS and YFSETQ. The rearranged chain carries TRBV5-1 and TRBJ1-2; the best D guess is TRBD1, with 5 bases matching. The specimen sequenced was blood. The clonotype originates from an older woman in good health. In nucleotide form, the sequence is TGCGCCAGCATGACGGGGGAAAACTATGGCTACACCTTC. It encodes CASMTGENYGYTF.